Below are 30 T cell receptor beta chains sequenced from a single sample in a study of blood T cell repertoires in COVID-19. Sequencing was performed with immunoSEQ multiplex PCR; in TCRdb, only in-frame clones are kept and a portion is missing. The sample has about 270,000 clones, approximately 90% seen once; the top ten hold roughly 4%. The specimen was peripheral blood. The receptors derive from a man between 60 and 70 years old who had recovered from COVID-19.

The chain is built from TRBV18 and TRBJ2-7; D is possibly TRBD1 (6 bases). Germline values: CDR1 KGHSH, CDR2 LQKENI. The CDR3 extends over 14 amino acids. V was clipped by 3 bases and J by 4 bases, with 13 bases between them. CDR3 amino acids: CASSPGTPKYEQYF. The CDR3 DNA reads as TGTGCCAGCTCACCCGGGACACCCAAATACGAGCAGTACTTC.

The chain carries TRBV9 and TRBJ1-5, with unresolved D. Deletions cut 4 bases from V and 5 bases from J, with 10 bases between. Germline V gene sequence: CDR1 SGDLS, CDR2 YYNGEE. CDR3 length equals 13 residues. The chain's CDR3 is CASSQAGDQPQHF. The CDR3 DNA sequence: TGTGCCAGCAGCCAAGCCGGGGATCAGCCCCAGCATTTT.

This clone has more than one count but fewer than ten. The chain combines TRBV18 with TRBJ2-6; TRBD1 agrees at 7 bases. This CDR3 is 19 amino acids long. The junction had 10 bases not matched to a gene; V was cut back by 2 bases and J by 0 bases. The germline CDR1 and CDR2 sequences are KGHSH and LQKENI. CDR3 loop: CASSPLSRGQSSGANVLTF. The CDR3, as DNA: TGTGCCAGCTCACCATTGAGCCGGGGACAGAGCTCTGGGGCCAACGTCCTGACTTTC.

The chain employs TRBV27 and TRBJ1-2; 9 bases match TRBD1. J gave up 6 bases and V 0 bases, and 2 bases lay outside the gene matches. Per germline, CDR1 MNHEY and CDR2 SMNVEV (reference sequence). The length of the CDR3 is 14 residues. The DNA for the CDR3 is TGTGCCAGCAGTTTATCGCGGGACAGGGATGGCTACACCTTC. It codes for CASSLSRDRDGYTF.

CDR3 sequence reads: CASSGIQGGLAKNIQYF. CDR3 DNA sequence: TGTGCCAGCAGTGGCATACAGGGGGGTTTAGCCAAAAACATTCAGTACTTC. The genes are TRBV6-1 and TRBJ2-4; 8 bases are shared with TRBD1. The junction had 8 bases not matched to a gene; V was cut back by 4 bases and J by 0 bases. Germline V gene data show CDR1 as MNHNS and CDR2 as SASEGT. The CDR3 totals 17 residues.

This chain uses TRBV7-2 with TRBJ2-7, with 7 bases fitting TRBD2. V lost 4 bases to trimming and J lost 4 bases; unmatched junction nucleotides: 13. This CDR3 spans 16 amino acids. In germline, CDR1 is SGHTA, CDR2 FQGNSA. The CDR3 DNA follows: TGTGCCAGCAGCTCAAGTAATGGGACTATGGAATACGAGCAGTACTTC. This translates into CASSSSNGTMEYEQYF.

V and J are TRBV5-4 and TRBJ1-5; D gene unclear. V lost 2 bases and J 7 bases, leaving 7 bases between the germline ends. Germline V gene lookup returns CDR1 SGHNT and CDR2 YYREEE (reference sequence). CDR3 size: 12 residues. The CDR3 sequence is CASSLDSQPQHF. CDR3 sequence (DNA): TGTGCCAGCAGCTTAGACTCCCAGCCCCAGCATTTT.

V is TRBV11-2 and J is TRBJ2-7, with 7 nucleotides matching TRBD1. Germline assignment: CDR1 SGHAT and CDR2 FQNNGV. This CDR3 has 16 residues. J gave up 4 bases and V 0 bases, and 9 bases lay outside the gene matches. The CDR3 DNA is TGTGCCAGCAGCTTAGAGGGCCACAGGGGTCGGTACGAGCAGTACTTC. The encoded protein is CASSLEGHRGRYEQYF. Using reference TRBV11-2 and TRBJ2-7 for the parts outside the CDR3, the full variable domain is EAGVAQSPRYKIIEKRQSVAFWCNPISGHATLYWYQQILGQGPKLLIQFQNNGVVDDSQLPKDRFSAERLKGVDSTLKIQPAKLEDSAVYLCASSLEGHRGRYEQYFGPGTRLTVT.

The V gene is TRBV27, the J gene TRBJ2-1, with 7 bases lining up with TRBD1. Trimming took 3 bases from V and 4 from J; bases not matched to a gene: 0. Germline CDR1 is MNHEY and CDR2 is SMNVEV (reference sequence). The CDR3 has 13 residues. Here the CDR3 reads CASSLDRYNEQFF. The DNA of the CDR3 is TGTGCCAGCAGTTTGGACAGGTACAATGAGCAGTTCTTC.

This clone was observed a few times. The chain has TRBV5-4 and TRBJ1-3; no definite D call. The CDR3 loop spans 12 amino acids. Trimming removed 3 bases at V and 2 bases at J, with 3 bases between. The V gene's germline CDR1 is SGHNT and CDR2 YYREEE (reference sequence). The CDR3 is CASSSPGNTIYF. DNA of the CDR3: TGTGCCAGCAGCTCTCCTGGAAACACCATATATTTT.

The chain carries TRBV7-3 and TRBJ2-2; 7 bases map to TRBD1. The CDR3 extends over 14 amino acids. CDR1 is SGHTA and CDR2 is FQGTGA in the germline V gene. With 7 bases clipped from V and 5 bases from J, the junction kept 7 bases outside the gene matches. This chain's CDR3 is CASKPGTETGELFF. The CDR3 bases are TGTGCCAGCAAACCCGGGACAGAGACCGGGGAGCTGTTTTTT.

The chain has TRBV9 and TRBJ1-1; 8 nucleotides agree with TRBD1. The V and J ends lost 3 bases and 1 base, in that order; junction bases with no gene match: 5. CDR3 length: 15 amino acids. Per the germline V gene, CDR1 is SGDLS and CDR2 is YYNGEE. The CDR3 region has the DNA TGTGCCAGCAGCGGGACAGGGTACGCGAACACTGAAGCTTTCTTT. Amino acid sequence: CASSGTGYANTEAFF.

This chain connects TRBV18 to TRBJ2-3; 15 positions match TRBD2. There are 19 residues in the CDR3. In germline, CDR1 is KGHSH, CDR2 LQKENI. V lost 1 base to trimming and J lost 0 bases; unmatched junction nucleotides: 5. The CDR3 protein is CASSPRTSGGGHSTDTQYF. CDR3 nucleotides: TGTGCCAGCTCACCACGGACTAGCGGGGGGGGCCATAGCACAGATACGCAGTATTTT.

The J gene is TRBJ2-7, the V gene TRBV27; possibly TRBD2 for D (6 bases). Germline loops: CDR1 MNHEY, CDR2 SMNVEV (reference sequence). V dropped 3 bases and J dropped 6 bases, with 12 bases sitting between them. This CDR3 comprises 13 residues. In DNA form, the CDR3 reads TGTGCCAGCAGTTTTTCGGGGGACCGCGAGCAGTACTTC. Amino acid sequence: CASSFSGDREQYF.

This clone is a singleton in its sample. The DNA of the CDR3 is TGTGCCAGCTCACCACAGGGAGCGCCCTCCTCTGGAAACACCATATATTTT. Its protein is CASSPQGAPSSGNTIYF. The chain couples TRBV18 to TRBJ1-3; D gene ambiguous. V shed 1 base and J shed 0 bases, with 13 bases lying between them. The CDR3 sequence is 17 residues long. Germline V gene sequence: CDR1 KGHSH, CDR2 LQKENI.

Written as DNA, the CDR3 is TGCGCCAGCAGCACCGCCGGGACAGGGGCTGGAAACACCATATATTTT. It translates to CASSTAGTGAGNTIYF. This chain uses TRBV5-1 with TRBJ1-3; 10 positions agree with TRBD1. This CDR3 spans 16 amino acids. Trimming cost V 4 bases and J 2 bases; bases outside gene matches: 6. The germline gives CDR1 SGHRS, CDR2 YFSETQ.

Comments on this clone: This sample includes further DNA sequences coding for the same CDR3. The V and J genes are TRBV6-2 or TRBV6-3 and TRBJ2-1; no firm D call. V was shortened by 6 bases and J by 7 bases, with 7 bases between the two germline ends. The CDR3 is 11 residues long. Germline lookup yields CDR1 MNHEY and CDR2 SVGEGT. CDR3 nucleotides: TGTGCCAGCAGCCCCTTGAATGAGCAGTTCTTC. Its protein product is CASSPLNEQFF.

The chain employs TRBV3-1 (or the pseudogene TRBV3-2) and TRBJ1-2, with 7 bases aligning to TRBD1. CDR1 is LGHDT, CDR2 YNNKEL, per germline (reference sequence). This CDR3 is 13 amino acids long. V trimming: 6 bases; J trimming: 6 bases; junction bases outside the gene matches: 7. As DNA, the CDR3 is TGTGCCAGCAGTCCACAGGGGAGCCATGGCTACACCTTC. Protein: CASSPQGSHGYTF.

The genes are TRBV6-5 and TRBJ1-5, with no clear D. Looked up from germline, CDR1 is MNHEY and CDR2 is SVGAGI. CDR3 length equals 16 residues. V was trimmed by 4 bases and J by 1 base, leaving 14 bases between them. Here the CDR3 DNA reads TGTGCCAGCAGTTTAAGTCCAGTTCTGAGCAATCAGCCCCAGCATTTT. Its translation is CASSLSPVLSNQPQHF.

The V and J genes are TRBV4-2 and TRBJ2-3, with 7 nucleotides matching TRBD2. With V trimmed by 0 bases and J by 5 bases, 8 bases remained unmatched. In germline, CDR1 is LGHNA, CDR2 YNFKEQ. CDR3 length: 16 amino acids. CDR3 loop: CASSQDSSGRVDTQYF. CDR3 in DNA: TGTGCCAGCAGCCAAGATTCTAGCGGAAGAGTAGATACGCAGTATTTT.

The J gene is TRBJ2-7, the V gene TRBV7-2; TRBD2 agrees at 7 bases. Trimming removed 0 bases from V and 3 bases from J; junction bases left unmatched: 2. The CDR3 has 14 amino acids. Germline CDR1 reads SGHTA; CDR2 reads FQGNSA. The CDR3 loop is CASSLAERGYEQYF. CDR3 bases: TGTGCCAGCAGCTTAGCGGAGCGGGGCTACGAGCAGTACTTC.

The rearrangement uses TRBV7-2 and TRBJ2-3, with TRBD2 matching 15 bases. This CDR3 is built from 17 residues. Germline V gene sequence: CDR1 SGHTA, CDR2 FQGNSA. Losses at the gene ends were 5 bases for V and 8 bases for J; bases not matched to a gene: 11. As DNA, the CDR3 is TGTGCCAGCAGCCCTGGACTAGCGGGGGGGGCGGCGGGTACGCAGTATTTT. Translation gives CASSPGLAGGAAGTQYF.

The V and J genes are TRBV21-1 and TRBJ1-5. TRBV21-1 counts as a pseudogene. The CDR3 length is 18 residues. The CDR3 loop is CASSKVVAGGLSNQPQHF. In DNA, the CDR3 is TGTGCCAGCAGCAAAGTCGTCGCAGGAGGGTTGAGCAATCAGCCCCAGCATTTT.

This chain links TRBV18 with TRBJ1-2; the match to TRBD1 covers 7 bases. Germline V gene data show CDR1 as KGHSH and CDR2 as LQKENI. The CDR3 extends over 15 amino acids. After removal of 4 bases from V and 6 bases from J, the junction contained 11 bases not matched to a gene. Written as DNA, the CDR3 is TGTGCCAGCTCACGACAGGGCAGCCGGGACGATGGCTACACCTTC. It yields the protein CASSRQGSRDDGYTF.

The genes are TRBV10-3 and TRBJ1-5; 9 nucleotides match TRBD1. Germline CDR1 reads ENHRY; CDR2 reads SYGVKD. Trimming removed 10 bases from V and 3 bases from J; junction bases left unmatched: 10. The CDR3 runs 15 residues. DNA for the CDR3: TGTGCCAACTCCCCCGGGACAGGGACCAATCAGCCCCAGCATTTT. This translates into CANSPGTGTNQPQHF.

The rearrangement uses TRBV10-3 and TRBJ1-1; unclear D gene. The CDR3 has 12 amino acids. Germline CDR1 reads ENHRY; CDR2 reads SYGVKD. V dropped 2 bases and J dropped 5 bases, with 6 bases sitting between them. DNA of the CDR3: TGTGCCATCAGTGAGCGGGGTACTGAAGCTTTCTTT. Protein: CAISERGTEAFF.

The chain links TRBV6-5 to TRBJ1-2, with D possibly being TRBD1 (5 bases). Trimming cost V 7 bases and J 4 bases, with 13 bases left between them. Germline lookup yields CDR1 MNHEY and CDR2 SVGAGI. The CDR3 extends over 13 amino acids. CDR3 protein: CASTTGGIYGYTF. The CDR3 DNA is TGTGCCAGCACCACGGGGGGGATCTATGGCTACACCTTC.

This chain joins TRBV11-2 and TRBJ2-3; 8 nucleotides align to TRBD2. The CDR3 spans 14 residues. Germline values: CDR1 SGHAT, CDR2 FQNNGV. Germline trimming cut 1 base from V and 7 bases from J; bases unmatched to any gene: 4. CDR3 region: CASSLAGGVNTQYF. The CDR3 DNA sequence: TGTGCCAGCAGCTTAGCGGGGGGGGTGAATACGCAGTATTTT. The full variable domain, rest sourced from reference TRBV11-2 and TRBJ2-3, is EAGVAQSPRYKIIEKRQSVAFWCNPISGHATLYWYQQILGQGPKLLIQFQNNGVVDDSQLPKDRFSAERLKGVDSTLKIQPAKLEDSAVYLCASSLAGGVNTQYFGPGTRLTVL.

This clone appeared a few times. The same CDR3 arises from other DNA sequences in this sample as well. J is TRBJ2-5 and V is TRBV5-1; TRBD1 matches at 7 bases. After removal of 4 bases from V and 2 bases from J, the junction contained 8 bases not matched to a gene. Germline-derived CDR1 and CDR2 are SGHRS and YFSETQ. This CDR3 is built from 15 residues. The CDR3 region has the DNA TGCGCCAGCAGCCGATCCGGGACAGAACAAGAGACCCAGTACTTC. Its translation: CASSRSGTEQETQYF.

V usage is TRBV5-1 and J usage is TRBJ1-5; D remains unclear. Germline CDR1 is SGHRS and CDR2 is YFSETQ. This CDR3 has 15 amino acids. Trimming pared 0 bases from V and 0 bases from J, leaving 7 bases between. For the CDR3, the DNA is TGCGCCAGCAGCTTGGATCCTTATAGCAATCAGCCCCAGCATTTT. Its translation: CASSLDPYSNQPQHF.